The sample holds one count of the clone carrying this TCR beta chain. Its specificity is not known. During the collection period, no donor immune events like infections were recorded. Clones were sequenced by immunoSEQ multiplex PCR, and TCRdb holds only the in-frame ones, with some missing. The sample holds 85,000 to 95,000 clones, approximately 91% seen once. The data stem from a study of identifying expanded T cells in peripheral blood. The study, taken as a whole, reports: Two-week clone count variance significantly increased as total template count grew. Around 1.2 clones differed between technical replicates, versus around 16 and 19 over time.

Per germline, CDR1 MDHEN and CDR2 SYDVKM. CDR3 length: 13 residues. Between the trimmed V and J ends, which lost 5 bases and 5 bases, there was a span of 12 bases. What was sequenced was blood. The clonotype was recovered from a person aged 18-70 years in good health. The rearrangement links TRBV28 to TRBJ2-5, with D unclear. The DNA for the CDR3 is TGTGCCAGCAGTCAGTCCGGGCTGGAGACCCAGTACTTC. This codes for CASSQSGLETQYF.